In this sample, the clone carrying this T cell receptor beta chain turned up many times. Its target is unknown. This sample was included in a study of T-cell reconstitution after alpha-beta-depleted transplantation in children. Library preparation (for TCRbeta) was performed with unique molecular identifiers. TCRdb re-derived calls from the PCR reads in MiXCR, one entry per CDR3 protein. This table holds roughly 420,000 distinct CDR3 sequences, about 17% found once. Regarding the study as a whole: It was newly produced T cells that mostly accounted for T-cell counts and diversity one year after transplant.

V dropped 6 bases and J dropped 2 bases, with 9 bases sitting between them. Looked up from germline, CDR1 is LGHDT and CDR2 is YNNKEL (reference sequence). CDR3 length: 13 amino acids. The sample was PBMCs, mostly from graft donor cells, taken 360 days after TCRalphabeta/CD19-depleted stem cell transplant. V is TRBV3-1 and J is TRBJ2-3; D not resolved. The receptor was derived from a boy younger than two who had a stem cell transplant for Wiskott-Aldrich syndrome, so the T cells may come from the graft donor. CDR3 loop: CASRPGDTDTQYF. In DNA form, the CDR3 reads TGTGCCAGCAGGCCAGGCGACACAGATACGCAGTATTTT.